The rows below give T cell receptor beta chains drawn from one sample of a study of blood T cells in healthy people across ages. TCRdb analysed the 5' RACE reads with MiXCR anew, one entry per CDR3 protein. Of hundreds of thousands of distinct CDR3 sequences in the sample, roughly 44% were seen once. The sequencing input was blood. These receptors were collected from a man aged 60 to 75 in good health. Each CDR3 is given with its conserved first and last residue. The order of the fields is clone size, D gene, J gene, V gene, CDR3 DNA, CDR3 protein. The D gene is left open where the match is weak. Clone size, where shown, is once, few, many, or a class for clones that have expanded.

clone size: NA
D gene: NA
J gene: TRBJ2-5
V gene: TRBV4-3
CDR3 DNA: TGCGCCAGCAGCCGGAATGGGGGCGGGGACCCCCAAGAGACCCAGTACTTC
CDR3 protein: CASSRNGGGDPQETQYF

clone size: many
D gene: NA
J gene: TRBJ1-2
V gene: TRBV29-1
CDR3 DNA: TGCAGCGTTGAAAGTCAGATCCATCGGTTTGGCTACACCTTC
CDR3 protein: CSVESQIHRFGYTF

clone size: few
D gene: TRBD2
J gene: TRBJ2-7
V gene: TRBV6-2/TRBV6-3
CDR3 DNA: TGTGCCAGCAGCCCCGGGGGGATAAGCTACGAGCAGTACTTC
CDR3 protein: CASSPGGISYEQYF

clone size: NA
D gene: NA
J gene: TRBJ2-7
V gene: TRBV28
CDR3 DNA: TGTGCCAGCAGCTTTGGGAGAAACGAGCAGTACTTC
CDR3 protein: CASSFGRNEQYF

clone size: NA
D gene: NA
J gene: TRBJ1-6
V gene: TRBV6-5
CDR3 DNA: TGTGCCAGCAGTTTCCGTGGTTCACCCCTCCACTTT
CDR3 protein: CASSFRGSPLHF

clone size: few
D gene: NA
J gene: TRBJ2-3
V gene: TRBV7-2
CDR3 DNA: TGTGCCAGCAGCTTCCTAGGGGGTCGCACAGATACGCAGTATTTT
CDR3 protein: CASSFLGGRTDTQYF

clone size: NA
D gene: NA
J gene: TRBJ2-7
V gene: TRBV15
CDR3 DNA: TGTGCCACCAGCAGGGGTCCCGTTGGCTACGAGCAGTACTTC
CDR3 protein: CATSRGPVGYEQYF

clone size: NA
D gene: TRBD1
J gene: TRBJ2-1
V gene: TRBV27
CDR3 DNA: TGTGCCAGCAGTTTATTCTTGGGACAGGGGGTAGATGAGCAGTTCTTC
CDR3 protein: CASSLFLGQGVDEQFF

clone size: NA
D gene: TRBD1
J gene: TRBJ2-7
V gene: TRBV7-9
CDR3 DNA: TGTGCCAGCAGCTCTACTGGGACAGGGGTCTCCTACGAGCAGTACTTC
CDR3 protein: CASSSTGTGVSYEQYF

clone size: few
D gene: NA
J gene: TRBJ2-3
V gene: TRBV6-2/TRBV6-3
CDR3 DNA: TGTGCCAGCACTCCGCAGGGGACTAGCACAGATACGCAGTATTTT
CDR3 protein: CASTPQGTSTDTQYF

clone size: few
D gene: NA
J gene: TRBJ1-2
V gene: TRBV29-1
CDR3 DNA: TGCAGCGTCAAAACCTATTACTACACCTTC
CDR3 protein: CSVKTYYYTF

clone size: NA
D gene: NA
J gene: TRBJ2-1
V gene: TRBV6-1
CDR3 DNA: TGTGCCAGCAGTGATAGGGCATCGGGGCTGACCTACAATGAGCAGTTCTTC
CDR3 protein: CASSDRASGLTYNEQFF

clone size: many
D gene: NA
J gene: TRBJ2-7
V gene: TRBV29-1
CDR3 DNA: TGCAGCGGCCGGGACACATCATACGAGCAGTACTTC
CDR3 protein: CSGRDTSYEQYF

clone size: NA
D gene: NA
J gene: TRBJ2-5
V gene: TRBV29-1
CDR3 DNA: TGCAGCGCTCAATGGACAACAGAGACCCAGTACTTC
CDR3 protein: CSAQWTTETQYF

clone size: NA
D gene: NA
J gene: TRBJ2-3
V gene: TRBV7-2
CDR3 DNA: TGTGCCAGCAGCTTAAGCAGGGGTGGGGATACGCAGTATTTT
CDR3 protein: CASSLSRGGDTQYF

clone size: NA
D gene: NA
J gene: TRBJ1-2
V gene: TRBV24-1
CDR3 DNA: TGTGCCACCAGTGACCTTCCGTACTATGGCTACACCTTC
CDR3 protein: CATSDLPYYGYTF

clone size: NA
D gene: TRBD1
J gene: TRBJ2-7
V gene: TRBV2
CDR3 DNA: TGTGCCAGCTGGAAGTCCTGGACAGGGGAATCCTACGAGCAGTACTTC
CDR3 protein: CASWKSWTGESYEQYF

clone size: few
D gene: NA
J gene: TRBJ2-3
V gene: TRBV5-5
CDR3 DNA: TGTGCCAGCAGCTACGACCGGAGAGATACGCAGTATTTT
CDR3 protein: CASSYDRRDTQYF

clone size: NA
D gene: TRBD2
J gene: TRBJ2-5
V gene: TRBV6-5
CDR3 DNA: TGTGCCAGCAGTTCTCGTAGCGGGGTCTCTGGAGAGACCCAGTACTTC
CDR3 protein: CASSSRSGVSGETQYF

clone size: NA
D gene: NA
J gene: TRBJ2-3
V gene: TRBV5-6
CDR3 DNA: TGTGCCAGCCAAGGGCGAAGCACAGATACGCAGTATTTT
CDR3 protein: CASQGRSTDTQYF

clone size: NA
D gene: NA
J gene: TRBJ2-3
V gene: TRBV3-1
CDR3 DNA: TGTGCCAGCAGACGTACTGGGGTCCTAGGCACAGATACGCAGTATTTT
CDR3 protein: CASRRTGVLGTDTQYF

clone size: NA
D gene: NA
J gene: TRBJ1-2
V gene: TRBV6-2/TRBV6-3
CDR3 DNA: TGTGCCAGCCGCTTCTCCTCCTCTCGGTATGGCTACACCTTC
CDR3 protein: CASRFSSSRYGYTF

clone size: NA
D gene: NA
J gene: TRBJ2-3
V gene: TRBV4-1
CDR3 DNA: TGCGCCAGCAGCCCCCAAACCGAAAGCACAGATACGCAGTATTTT
CDR3 protein: CASSPQTESTDTQYF

clone size: NA
D gene: NA
J gene: TRBJ2-5
V gene: TRBV10-3
CDR3 DNA: TGTGCCATCAGTGAGTCGGTCAGGCGAGCAGAGACCCAGTACTTC
CDR3 protein: CAISESVRRAETQYF

clone size: NA
D gene: TRBD1
J gene: TRBJ2-3
V gene: TRBV4-1
CDR3 DNA: TGCGCCAGCAGCCCAACCGGGACAGGGGGGACAGATACGCAGTATTTT
CDR3 protein: CASSPTGTGGTDTQYF

clone size: NA
D gene: TRBD1
J gene: TRBJ2-1
V gene: TRBV7-9
CDR3 DNA: TGTGCCTGGGTAGACAGGGGCGTGGAGCAGTTCTTC
CDR3 protein: CAWVDRGVEQFF

clone size: NA
D gene: NA
J gene: TRBJ2-3
V gene: TRBV6-5
CDR3 DNA: TGTGCCAGTACAAGGTTGGTTAGCTCCACAGATACGCAGTATTTT
CDR3 protein: CASTRLVSSTDTQYF

clone size: NA
D gene: NA
J gene: TRBJ1-2
V gene: TRBV7-9
CDR3 DNA: TGTGCCAGCAGCTTAACGCAGGATGCCTATGGCTACACCTTC
CDR3 protein: CASSLTQDAYGYTF

clone size: NA
D gene: NA
J gene: TRBJ2-1
V gene: TRBV15
CDR3 DNA: TGTACCACCAGCAGAGATATTGAAAATGAGCAGTTCTTC
CDR3 protein: CTTSRDIENEQFF

clone size: NA
D gene: TRBD2
J gene: TRBJ2-3
V gene: TRBV20-1
CDR3 DNA: TGCAGTGCCCTCCATAGCGGGGGGGCAAGAGACGCAGATACGCAGTATTTT
CDR3 protein: CSALHSGGARDADTQYF

clone size: NA
D gene: NA
J gene: TRBJ2-1
V gene: TRBV5-1
CDR3 DNA: TGCGCCAGCAGCTCGGATAGTAGGCAGTTCTTC
CDR3 protein: CASSSDSRQFF

clone size: NA
D gene: TRBD1
J gene: TRBJ1-1
V gene: TRBV6-1
CDR3 DNA: TGTGCCAGCAGTGAAAGACAGGGTGGTGAAGCTTTCTTT
CDR3 protein: CASSERQGGEAFF

clone size: once
D gene: NA
J gene: TRBJ1-2
V gene: TRBV12-3/TRBV12-4
CDR3 DNA: TGTGCCAGCAGTTCCCAACTGGATGGCTACACCTTC
CDR3 protein: CASSSQLDGYTF

clone size: NA
D gene: NA
J gene: TRBJ2-3
V gene: TRBV5-6
CDR3 DNA: TGTGCCAGCAGCACGGGCCGGGCGCAGTATTTT
CDR3 protein: CASSTGRAQYF

clone size: NA
D gene: NA
J gene: TRBJ1-1
V gene: TRBV10-3
CDR3 DNA: TGTGCCATCAGTGACCGGCAGAACACTGAAGCTTTCTTT
CDR3 protein: CAISDRQNTEAFF

clone size: NA
D gene: NA
J gene: TRBJ1-1
V gene: TRBV29-1
CDR3 DNA: TGCAGCGTTGTGGGGTTGATGAACACTGAAGCTTTCTTT
CDR3 protein: CSVVGLMNTEAFF

clone size: NA
D gene: TRBD1
J gene: TRBJ2-3
V gene: TRBV5-4
CDR3 DNA: TGTGTCAGCAGCGGCAGGACCGGGACAGGGGTCACAGATACGCAGTATTTT
CDR3 protein: CVSSGRTGTGVTDTQYF

clone size: few
D gene: TRBD2
J gene: TRBJ2-3
V gene: TRBV6-6
CDR3 DNA: TGTGCCACCAATATACTAGCGGGGGAGTCAGATACGCAGTATTTT
CDR3 protein: CATNILAGESDTQYF

clone size: NA
D gene: NA
J gene: TRBJ1-5
V gene: TRBV12-3/TRBV12-4
CDR3 DNA: TGTGCCAGCAGCCGGGGCCTTCAAAGCCGCAATCAGCCCCAGCATTTT
CDR3 protein: CASSRGLQSRNQPQHF

clone size: few
D gene: TRBD2
J gene: TRBJ2-5
V gene: TRBV7-7
CDR3 DNA: TGTGCTAGCAGTTCAGCGGGGGGGCTTAAGACCCAGTACTTC
CDR3 protein: CASSSAGGLKTQYF

clone size: NA
D gene: NA
J gene: TRBJ2-1
V gene: TRBV5-1
CDR3 DNA: TGCGCCAGCGGAACCAGGACGGAGTACAATGAGCAGTTCTTC
CDR3 protein: CASGTRTEYNEQFF

clone size: NA
D gene: NA
J gene: TRBJ2-3
V gene: TRBV20-1
CDR3 DNA: TGCAGTGCTAGACTCACTGGGGCAGATACGCAGTATTTT
CDR3 protein: CSARLTGADTQYF

clone size: NA
D gene: NA
J gene: TRBJ2-5
V gene: TRBV7-9
CDR3 DNA: TGTGCCAGCAGCTTAGTCGGCTGGACAGCTGGTCAAGAGACCCAGTACTTC
CDR3 protein: CASSLVGWTAGQETQYF

clone size: NA
D gene: NA
J gene: TRBJ2-3
V gene: TRBV7-9
CDR3 DNA: TGTGCCAGCAGCGCGCAGGCTTCGGATACGCAGTATTTT
CDR3 protein: CASSAQASDTQYF

clone size: NA
D gene: NA
J gene: TRBJ2-1
V gene: TRBV5-1
CDR3 DNA: TGCGCCAGCAGCTTGGCTCTTCGGGGCCCCAACAATGGGCAGTTCTTC
CDR3 protein: CASSLALRGPNNGQFF

clone size: few
D gene: TRBD1
J gene: TRBJ1-1
V gene: TRBV7-2
CDR3 DNA: TGTGCCAGCAGCTCCCACAGGGGCACTGAAGCTTTCTTT
CDR3 protein: CASSSHRGTEAFF

clone size: NA
D gene: NA
J gene: TRBJ2-7
V gene: TRBV6-6
CDR3 DNA: TGTGCCAGCAGTAAAATTACAGGCCCCTACGAGCAGTACTTC
CDR3 protein: CASSKITGPYEQYF

clone size: NA
D gene: TRBD2
J gene: TRBJ2-3
V gene: TRBV27
CDR3 DNA: TGTGCCAGCAGTTTTACGGGGGGGGCCACCCTGAGCACAGATACGCAGTATTTT
CDR3 protein: CASSFTGGATLSTDTQYF